A selection of T cell receptor beta chains follows, all from one sample in a study of Ad26.COV2.S vaccination and SARS-CoV-2 variants. Here immunoSEQ multiplex PCR was the method, and the copy in TCRdb shows in-frame clones only, minus some. Counted here are under 550,000 clones, 80% to 95% occurring once; the ten biggest clones make up 10% to 15%. Sequencing used peripheral blood, obtained in a trial of Ad26.COV2.S vaccine versus placebo. These receptors were obtained from a person aged 18-60 years who received the Ad26.COV2.S COVID-19 vaccine or a placebo. Each CDR3 is given with its conserved first and last residue. D genes are given only for firm matches. Where a row states a size, it is once, few, many or the class of an expanded clone; other rows omit it.

cdr3_aa: CASSLHRGLPYEQYF
cdr3_nt: TGTGCCAGCAGCTTGCACAGGGGGCTGCCCTACGAGCAGTACTTC
clone_size: -
v_call: TRBV11-1
d_call: TRBD1
j_call: TRBJ2-7

cdr3_aa: CASSPSRDQPQHF
cdr3_nt: TGTGCCAGCAGTCCCTCGAGGGATCAGCCCCAGCATTTT
clone_size: -
v_call: TRBV6-5
d_call: -
j_call: TRBJ1-5

cdr3_aa: CASSSTWGDTEAFF
cdr3_nt: TGTGCCAGCAGTTCCACCTGGGGCGACACTGAAGCTTTCTTT
clone_size: -
v_call: TRBV28
d_call: -
j_call: TRBJ1-1

cdr3_aa: CASSQDQDPRGTQYF
cdr3_nt: TGCGCCAGCAGCCAAGATCAGGACCCCCGAGGGACCCAGTACTTC
clone_size: -
v_call: TRBV4-3
d_call: -
j_call: TRBJ2-5

cdr3_aa: CSASYGSSNEQFF
cdr3_nt: TGCAGTGCTAGTTATGGGAGTTCGAATGAGCAGTTCTTC
clone_size: -
v_call: TRBV20-1
d_call: -
j_call: TRBJ2-1

cdr3_aa: CASSSQGRNRDEQYF
cdr3_nt: TGTGCCAGCAGCTCTCAGGGGCGTAACCGAGACGAGCAGTACTTC
clone_size: -
v_call: TRBV21-1
d_call: -
j_call: TRBJ2-7

cdr3_aa: CASSNPGTAYEQYF
cdr3_nt: TGTGCCAGCAGTAACCCCGGGACGGCCTACGAGCAGTACTTC
clone_size: -
v_call: TRBV7-2
d_call: -
j_call: TRBJ2-7

cdr3_aa: CAISESSTGASYEQYF
cdr3_nt: TGTGCCATCAGTGAGTCGAGTACAGGAGCCTCCTACGAGCAGTACTTC
clone_size: once
v_call: TRBV10-3
d_call: -
j_call: TRBJ2-7

cdr3_aa: CASSIRGPMSKLFF
cdr3_nt: TGTGCCAGTAGTATCCGGGGTCCTATGAGTAAGCTGTTTTTT
clone_size: -
v_call: TRBV19
d_call: -
j_call: TRBJ2-2

cdr3_aa: CASSPTGGGELFF
cdr3_nt: TGTGCCAGCAGCCCCACGGGGGGCGGGGAGCTGTTTTTT
clone_size: -
v_call: TRBV27
d_call: TRBD2
j_call: TRBJ2-2

cdr3_aa: CASSETTRSEKLFF
cdr3_nt: TGTGCCAGCAGTGAGACTACGAGGAGTGAAAAACTGTTTTTT
clone_size: -
v_call: TRBV28
d_call: -
j_call: TRBJ1-4

cdr3_aa: CASSPRSLTSGRAYSYNEQFF
cdr3_nt: TGTGCCAGCTCACCACGGAGCCTAACTAGCGGGAGGGCCTATTCCTACAATGAGCAGTTCTTC
clone_size: -
v_call: TRBV18
d_call: TRBD2
j_call: TRBJ2-1

cdr3_aa: CASMGTGLLRGYTF
cdr3_nt: TGTGCCAGCATGGGGACAGGGCTTTTACGTGGCTACACCTTC
clone_size: -
v_call: TRBV6-5
d_call: TRBD1
j_call: TRBJ1-2

cdr3_aa: CASSPRTDRDYLHGEQYF
cdr3_nt: TGTGCCAGCAGCCCGAGGACGGACCGGGACTACCTACACGGCGAGCAGTACTTC
clone_size: -
v_call: TRBV7-6
d_call: TRBD2
j_call: TRBJ2-7

cdr3_aa: CASSLVSAGNEQYF
cdr3_nt: TGTGCCAGCAGCCTAGTGAGCGCGGGGAACGAGCAGTACTTC
clone_size: -
v_call: TRBV6-5
d_call: -
j_call: TRBJ2-7

cdr3_aa: CASSPYSGRRPGEQYF
cdr3_nt: TGTGCCAGCAGCCCCTATAGCGGGAGAAGACCGGGGGAGCAGTACTTC
clone_size: -
v_call: TRBV11-2
d_call: TRBD2
j_call: TRBJ2-7

cdr3_aa: CASSPGVNTEAFF
cdr3_nt: TGTGCCAGCAGTCCGGGGGTGAACACTGAAGCTTTCTTT
clone_size: -
v_call: TRBV12-3/TRBV12-4
d_call: -
j_call: TRBJ1-1